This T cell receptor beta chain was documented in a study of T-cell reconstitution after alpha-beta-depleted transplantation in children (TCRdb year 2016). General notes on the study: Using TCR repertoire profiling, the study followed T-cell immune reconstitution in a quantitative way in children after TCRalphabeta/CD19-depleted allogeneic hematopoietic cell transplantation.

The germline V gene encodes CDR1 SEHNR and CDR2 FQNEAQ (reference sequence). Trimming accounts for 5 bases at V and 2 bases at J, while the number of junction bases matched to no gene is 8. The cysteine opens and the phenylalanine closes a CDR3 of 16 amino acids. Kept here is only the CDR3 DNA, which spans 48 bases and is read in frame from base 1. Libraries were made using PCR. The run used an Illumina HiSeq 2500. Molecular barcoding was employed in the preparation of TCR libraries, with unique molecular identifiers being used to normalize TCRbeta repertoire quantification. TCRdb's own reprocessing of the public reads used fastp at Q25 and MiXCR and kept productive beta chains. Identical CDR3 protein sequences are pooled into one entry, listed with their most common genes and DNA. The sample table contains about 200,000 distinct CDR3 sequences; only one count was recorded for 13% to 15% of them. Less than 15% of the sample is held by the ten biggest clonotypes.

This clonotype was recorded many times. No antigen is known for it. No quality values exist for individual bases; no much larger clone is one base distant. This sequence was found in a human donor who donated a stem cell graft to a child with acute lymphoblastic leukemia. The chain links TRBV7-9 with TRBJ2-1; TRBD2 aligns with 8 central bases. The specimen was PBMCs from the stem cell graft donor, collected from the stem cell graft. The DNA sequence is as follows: TGTGCCAGCAGCCTAAGCGGGAGCTCGGCCTACAATGAGCAGTTCTTC. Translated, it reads CASSLSGSSAYNEQFF. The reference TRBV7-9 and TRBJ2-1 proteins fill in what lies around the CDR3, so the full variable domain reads DTGVSQNPRHKITKRGQNVTFRCDPISEHNRLYWYRQTLGQGPEFLTYFQNEAQLEKSRLLSDRFSAERPKGSFSTLEIQRTEQGDSAMYLCASSLSGSSAYNEQFFGPGTRLTVL.